This T cell receptor (beta chain) was sequenced in a study of T cell changes during pregnancy in multiple sclerosis. This clone was observed once. This table comes from immunoSEQ multiplex PCR, and its TCRdb copy is limited to in-frame clones, with some not included. This sample has 70,000 to 95,000 clones, with 75% to 90% found just once. Germline-derived CDR1 and CDR2 are MGHRA and YSYEKL. The CDR3 is 14 residues long. Trimming pared 4 bases from V and 1 base from J, leaving 11 bases between. The clonotype originates from a female donor with multiple sclerosis, enrolled in a pregnancy study. Specimen: peripheral blood, collected before pregnancy. V and J are TRBV4-1 and TRBJ2-7, with TRBD1 as a possible D gene (5 bases). CDR3 in DNA: TGCGCCAGCAGCCGGCAGGGTGTATCCTACGAGCAGTACTTC. It encodes CASSRQGVSYEQYF.